The 13 T cell receptor beta chains given below trace back to one sample, sequenced in a study of post-analysis software for immune sequencing data. The study, taken as a whole, reports: A handful of TRBV segments, including TRBV5-6, TRBV5-1 and TRBV20-1, were more frequent in patients than controls.

Presence of unique molecular identifiers characterized the TCR beta cDNA libraries. TCRdb re-called the PCR reads with MiXCR, one entry per CDR3 protein. Altogether roughly 730,000 distinct CDR3 sequences are present, 25% to 30% being singletons, with the ten largest covering more than 0.55%. Their antigens are not known. The sample consisted of blood. The receptors stem from a girl aged 5-17 years with multiple sclerosis.

This clonotype has more than one count but fewer than ten. A much larger clonotype is one base distant, so this may be a read error. The V call is TRBV20-1, the J call TRBJ2-3; 9 bases fit TRBD2. Germline V lookup: CDR1 DFQATT, CDR2 SNEGSKA (reference sequence). J lost 6 bases, V lost 6 bases, and 10 bases had no gene match. This CDR3 has 14 residues. CDR3 amino acids: CSAELAGVWDTQYF. In DNA, the CDR3 is TGCAGTGCCGAACTAGCGGGTGTATGGGATACGCAGTATTTT.

This clonotype has just one count. The rearrangement uses TRBV6-1 and TRBJ1-1, with TRBD1 as a possible D gene (5 bases). The CDR3 runs to 12 residues. V lost 8 bases and J 1 base, leaving 8 bases between the germline ends. Germline lookup yields CDR1 MNHNS and CDR2 SASEGT. CDR3 nucleotides: TGTGCCAGCGGGGCACCGAACACTGAAGCTTTCTTT. As protein: CASGAPNTEAFF.

V and J are TRBV20-1 and TRBJ1-2; D not certain. Germline assignment: CDR1 DFQATT and CDR2 SNEGSKA (reference sequence). V was clipped by 5 bases and J by 3 bases, with 16 bases between them. The CDR3 covers 14 residues. The CDR3 region has the DNA TGCAGTGCTGAACCGGGAGAAGGAGACTATGGCTACACCTTC. Translation gives CSAEPGEGDYGYTF.

This chain joins TRBV9 and TRBJ1-1; D is ambiguous. The V end lost 4 bases, the J end lost 3 bases, and 19 bases lay between the germline ends. Germline values: CDR1 SGDLS, CDR2 YYNGEE. CDR3 length equals 16 residues. The CDR3 DNA reads TGTGCCAGCAGCCCCGTCGGAGCCGGGAGGGACACTGAAGCTTTCTTT. It yields the protein CASSPVGAGRDTEAFF. Full variable domain (remainder filled in from reference TRBV9 and TRBJ1-1): DSGVTQTPKHLITATGQRVTLRCSPRSGDLSVYWYQQSLDQGLQFLIQYYNGEERAKGNILERFSAQQFPDLHSELNLSSLELGDSALYFCASSPVGAGRDTEAFFGQGTRLTVV.

This clonotype was observed a handful of times. The chain carries TRBV27 and TRBJ2-1; no clear D gene. The CDR3 has 13 residues. Germline CDR1 MNHEY, CDR2 SMNVEV (reference sequence). V lost 5 bases and J lost 9, with 14 bases in between. As DNA, the CDR3 is TGTGCCAGCAGTCCCCAGGTTGCAGTTGAGCAGTTCTTC. This encodes CASSPQVAVEQFF.

The chain couples TRBV6-5 to TRBJ2-5; 7 bases are shared with TRBD2. CDR3 length: 15 residues. In germline, CDR1 is MNHEY, CDR2 SVGAGI. V shed 6 bases and J 5 bases; nucleotides not matched to a gene: 12. The CDR3 is CASRSSGTHRETQYF. The CDR3 DNA sequence: TGTGCCAGCAGGAGCAGCGGGACTCACCGGGAGACCCAGTACTTC.

This clonotype has only a few counts. This sequence joins TRBV12-3 or TRBV12-4 and TRBJ1-1; D not certain. Trimming stripped 6 bases from V and 4 bases from J, with 6 bases between. The CDR3 sequence is 11 residues long. CDR3 bases: TGTGCCAGCAGATGGGGCACTGAAGCTTTCTTT. This translates into CASRWGTEAFF.

The chain uses TRBV6-5 and TRBJ2-7, with a tentative D call TRBD1 (6 bases). The CDR3 sequence is 12 residues long. Germline V gene sequence: CDR1 MNHEY, CDR2 SVGAGI. Trimming shortened V by 8 bases and J by 3 bases, and 11 bases separated the two germline ends. In DNA form, the CDR3 reads TGTGCCAGCGGGGGCAGGGTCTACGAGCAGTACTTC. Translating gives CASGGRVYEQYF.

This clonotype turned up a few times. This sequence joins TRBV4-3 and TRBJ1-2, with D possibly being TRBD1 (6 bases). CDR1 LGHNA and CDR2 YSLEER come from the germline V gene. This CDR3 is built from 14 residues. Deletions cut 0 bases from V and 8 bases from J, with 13 bases between. CDR3: CASSQDRGGTGYTF. The CDR3 DNA follows: TGCGCCAGCAGCCAAGATAGGGGGGGGACCGGCTACACCTTC.

The chain combines TRBV4-1 with TRBJ2-1, with D perhaps matching TRBD2 (7 bases). Germline CDR1 reads MGHRA; CDR2 reads YSYEKL. The CDR3 consists of 14 residues. Trimming left V 4 bases short and J 9 bases short, with 16 bases between. The CDR3 coding sequence is TGCGCCAGCAGCCTCTGGGGGGGGCAAGGTGAGCAGTTCTTC. The encoded protein is CASSLWGGQGEQFF.

This clonotype was recorded a few times. The V call is TRBV6-5, the J call TRBJ2-1; D possibly corresponds to TRBD2 (5 bases). V lost 0 bases to trimming and J lost 1 base, with 10 bases between them. This CDR3 spans 16 amino acids. Germline assignment: CDR1 MNHEY and CDR2 SVGAGI. Here the CDR3 reads CASSYSESGSYNEQFF. CDR3 nucleotides: TGTGCCAGCAGTTACTCGGAGAGCGGTTCCTACAATGAGCAGTTCTTC.

This clonotype was counted between two and nine times. V and J are TRBV7-2 and TRBJ2-7; 7 bases fit TRBD1. The germline CDR1 and CDR2 sequences are SGHTA and FQGNSA. The CDR3 is 14 residues long. Trimming removed 1 base from V and 4 bases from J; junction bases left unmatched: 4. CDR3 in amino acids: CASSLVGTEYEQYF. CDR3 nucleotides: TGTGCCAGCAGCTTAGTAGGGACAGAGTACGAGCAGTACTTC.

This clonotype was picked up a small number of times. The genes are TRBV20-1 and TRBJ2-3; a possible D gene is TRBD2 (5 bases). The CDR3 contains 12 residues. CDR1 DFQATT and CDR2 SNEGSKA come from the germline V gene (reference sequence). For the CDR3, the DNA is TGCGCGCACCGGGGAGCTACAGATACGCAGTATTTT. This gives the protein CAHRGATDTQYF.